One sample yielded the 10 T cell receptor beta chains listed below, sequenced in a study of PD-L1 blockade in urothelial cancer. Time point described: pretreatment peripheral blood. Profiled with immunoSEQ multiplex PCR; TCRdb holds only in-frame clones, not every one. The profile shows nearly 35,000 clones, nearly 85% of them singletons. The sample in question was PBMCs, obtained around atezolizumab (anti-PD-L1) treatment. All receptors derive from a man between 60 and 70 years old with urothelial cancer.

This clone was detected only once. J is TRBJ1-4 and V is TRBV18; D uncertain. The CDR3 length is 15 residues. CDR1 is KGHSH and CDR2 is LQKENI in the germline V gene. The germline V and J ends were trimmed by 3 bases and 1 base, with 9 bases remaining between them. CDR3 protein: CASSPREGTNEKLFF. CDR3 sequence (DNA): TGTGCCAGCTCACCTAGGGAGGGAACTAATGAAAAACTGTTTTTT.

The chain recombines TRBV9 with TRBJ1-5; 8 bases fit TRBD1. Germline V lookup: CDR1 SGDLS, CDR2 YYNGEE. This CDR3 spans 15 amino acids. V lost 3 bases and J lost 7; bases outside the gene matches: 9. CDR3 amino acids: CASSADGQGKQPQHF. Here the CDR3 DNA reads TGTGCCAGCAGCGCCGACGGACAGGGAAAACAGCCCCAGCATTTT.

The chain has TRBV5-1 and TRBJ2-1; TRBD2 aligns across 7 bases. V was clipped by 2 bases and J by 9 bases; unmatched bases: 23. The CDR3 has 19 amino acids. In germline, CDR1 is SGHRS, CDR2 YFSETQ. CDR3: CASSFQPTGGGGIQGEQFF. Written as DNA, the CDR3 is TGCGCCAGCAGCTTTCAGCCCACGGGCGGGGGTGGAATTCAGGGTGAGCAGTTCTTC.

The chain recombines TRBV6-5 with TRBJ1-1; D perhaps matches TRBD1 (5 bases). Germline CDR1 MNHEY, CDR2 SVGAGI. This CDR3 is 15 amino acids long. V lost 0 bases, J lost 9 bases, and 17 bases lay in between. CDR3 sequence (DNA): TGTGCCAGCAGTTACTCGAGTCCTCTCAGGGAACAAGCTTTCTTT. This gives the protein CASSYSSPLREQAFF.

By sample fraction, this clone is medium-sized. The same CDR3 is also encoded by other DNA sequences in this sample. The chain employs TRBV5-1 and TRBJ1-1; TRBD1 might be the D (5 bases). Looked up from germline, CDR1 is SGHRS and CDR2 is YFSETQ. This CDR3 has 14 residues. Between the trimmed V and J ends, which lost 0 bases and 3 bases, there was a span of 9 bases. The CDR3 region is CASSLAGGYTEAFF. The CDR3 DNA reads TGCGCCAGCAGCTTGGCGGGGGGATACACTGAAGCTTTCTTT. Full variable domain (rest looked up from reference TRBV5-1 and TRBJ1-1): KAGVTQTPRYLIKTRGQQVTLSCSPISGHRSVSWYQQTPGQGLQFLFEYFSETQRNKGNFPGRFSGRQFSNSRSEMNVSTLELGDSALYLCASSLAGGYTEAFFGQGTRLTVV.

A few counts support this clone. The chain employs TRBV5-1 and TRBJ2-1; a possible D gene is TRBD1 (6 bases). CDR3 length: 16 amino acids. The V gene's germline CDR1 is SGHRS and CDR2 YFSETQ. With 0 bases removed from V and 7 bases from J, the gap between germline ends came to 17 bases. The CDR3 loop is CASSLAGQGSGNEQFF. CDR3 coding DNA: TGCGCCAGCAGCTTGGCGGGCCAGGGGTCGGGAAATGAGCAGTTCTTC.

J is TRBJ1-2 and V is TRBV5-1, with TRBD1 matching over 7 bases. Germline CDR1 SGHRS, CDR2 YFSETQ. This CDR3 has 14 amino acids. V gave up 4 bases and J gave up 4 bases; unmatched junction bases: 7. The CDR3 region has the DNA TGCGCCAGCAGCCACCAGACAGGGTTCTATGGCTACACCTTC. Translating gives CASSHQTGFYGYTF.

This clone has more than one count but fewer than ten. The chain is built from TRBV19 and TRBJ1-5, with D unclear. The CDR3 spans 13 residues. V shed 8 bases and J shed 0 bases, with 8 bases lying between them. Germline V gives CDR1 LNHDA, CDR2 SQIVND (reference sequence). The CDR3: CASGATSNQPQHF. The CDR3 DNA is TGTGCCAGTGGAGCAACTAGCAATCAGCCCCAGCATTTT.

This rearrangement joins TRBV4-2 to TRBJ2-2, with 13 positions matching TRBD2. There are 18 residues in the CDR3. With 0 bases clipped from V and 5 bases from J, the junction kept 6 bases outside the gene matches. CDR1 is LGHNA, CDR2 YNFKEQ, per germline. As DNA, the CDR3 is TGTGCCAGCAGCCAAGACGGACTAGCGGGAGAGGGGACCGGGGAGCTGTTTTTT. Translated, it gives CASSQDGLAGEGTGELFF.

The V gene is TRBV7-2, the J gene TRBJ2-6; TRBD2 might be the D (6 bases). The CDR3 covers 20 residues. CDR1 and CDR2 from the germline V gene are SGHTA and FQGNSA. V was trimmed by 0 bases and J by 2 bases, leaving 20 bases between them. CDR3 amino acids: CASSLARWASAAAGANVLTF. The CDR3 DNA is TGTGCCAGCAGCTTAGCCCGGTGGGCTAGCGCCGCCGCTGGGGCCAACGTCCTGACTTTC.